Here is one TCR beta chain with its context. The junction and the germline gene differ at one end; a read error may be behind it. CD45RO-negative, CCR7-selected cells formed the naive CD8 fraction, which excluded terminally differentiated effector memory CD45RA+ cells. Study donors comprised healthy, HIV-negative adults devoid of recent acute infection or vaccination. The CDR3 covers 14 residues. Germline V gene lookup returns CDR1 SEHNR and CDR2 FQNEAQ (reference sequence). The data are from a study of shared clonotypes between healthy human individuals. TCRdb's copy holds only in-frame clones and misses some; the assay was immunoSEQ multiplex PCR. The sample has approximately 840,000 clones; 90% to 97% are singletons.

The genes are TRBV7-9 and TRBJ1-5; the D gene is possibly TRBD1 (6 bases). This TCR was sampled from a man aged 25-40 years in good health. The sequencing input was naive CD8+ T cells sorted from blood. The CDR3 bases are TGTGCCAACAGCTTAGGGGGGGCTCGACAGCCCCAGCATTTT. Protein product: CANSLGGARQPQHF. The entire variable domain, with the rest obtained from reference TRBV7-9 and TRBJ1-5, is as follows: DTGVSQNPRHKITKRGQNVTFRCDPISEHNRLYWYRQTLGQGPEFLTYFQNEAQLEKSRLLSDRFSAERPKGSFSTLEIQRTEQGDSAMYLCANSLGGARQPQHFGDGTRLSIL.